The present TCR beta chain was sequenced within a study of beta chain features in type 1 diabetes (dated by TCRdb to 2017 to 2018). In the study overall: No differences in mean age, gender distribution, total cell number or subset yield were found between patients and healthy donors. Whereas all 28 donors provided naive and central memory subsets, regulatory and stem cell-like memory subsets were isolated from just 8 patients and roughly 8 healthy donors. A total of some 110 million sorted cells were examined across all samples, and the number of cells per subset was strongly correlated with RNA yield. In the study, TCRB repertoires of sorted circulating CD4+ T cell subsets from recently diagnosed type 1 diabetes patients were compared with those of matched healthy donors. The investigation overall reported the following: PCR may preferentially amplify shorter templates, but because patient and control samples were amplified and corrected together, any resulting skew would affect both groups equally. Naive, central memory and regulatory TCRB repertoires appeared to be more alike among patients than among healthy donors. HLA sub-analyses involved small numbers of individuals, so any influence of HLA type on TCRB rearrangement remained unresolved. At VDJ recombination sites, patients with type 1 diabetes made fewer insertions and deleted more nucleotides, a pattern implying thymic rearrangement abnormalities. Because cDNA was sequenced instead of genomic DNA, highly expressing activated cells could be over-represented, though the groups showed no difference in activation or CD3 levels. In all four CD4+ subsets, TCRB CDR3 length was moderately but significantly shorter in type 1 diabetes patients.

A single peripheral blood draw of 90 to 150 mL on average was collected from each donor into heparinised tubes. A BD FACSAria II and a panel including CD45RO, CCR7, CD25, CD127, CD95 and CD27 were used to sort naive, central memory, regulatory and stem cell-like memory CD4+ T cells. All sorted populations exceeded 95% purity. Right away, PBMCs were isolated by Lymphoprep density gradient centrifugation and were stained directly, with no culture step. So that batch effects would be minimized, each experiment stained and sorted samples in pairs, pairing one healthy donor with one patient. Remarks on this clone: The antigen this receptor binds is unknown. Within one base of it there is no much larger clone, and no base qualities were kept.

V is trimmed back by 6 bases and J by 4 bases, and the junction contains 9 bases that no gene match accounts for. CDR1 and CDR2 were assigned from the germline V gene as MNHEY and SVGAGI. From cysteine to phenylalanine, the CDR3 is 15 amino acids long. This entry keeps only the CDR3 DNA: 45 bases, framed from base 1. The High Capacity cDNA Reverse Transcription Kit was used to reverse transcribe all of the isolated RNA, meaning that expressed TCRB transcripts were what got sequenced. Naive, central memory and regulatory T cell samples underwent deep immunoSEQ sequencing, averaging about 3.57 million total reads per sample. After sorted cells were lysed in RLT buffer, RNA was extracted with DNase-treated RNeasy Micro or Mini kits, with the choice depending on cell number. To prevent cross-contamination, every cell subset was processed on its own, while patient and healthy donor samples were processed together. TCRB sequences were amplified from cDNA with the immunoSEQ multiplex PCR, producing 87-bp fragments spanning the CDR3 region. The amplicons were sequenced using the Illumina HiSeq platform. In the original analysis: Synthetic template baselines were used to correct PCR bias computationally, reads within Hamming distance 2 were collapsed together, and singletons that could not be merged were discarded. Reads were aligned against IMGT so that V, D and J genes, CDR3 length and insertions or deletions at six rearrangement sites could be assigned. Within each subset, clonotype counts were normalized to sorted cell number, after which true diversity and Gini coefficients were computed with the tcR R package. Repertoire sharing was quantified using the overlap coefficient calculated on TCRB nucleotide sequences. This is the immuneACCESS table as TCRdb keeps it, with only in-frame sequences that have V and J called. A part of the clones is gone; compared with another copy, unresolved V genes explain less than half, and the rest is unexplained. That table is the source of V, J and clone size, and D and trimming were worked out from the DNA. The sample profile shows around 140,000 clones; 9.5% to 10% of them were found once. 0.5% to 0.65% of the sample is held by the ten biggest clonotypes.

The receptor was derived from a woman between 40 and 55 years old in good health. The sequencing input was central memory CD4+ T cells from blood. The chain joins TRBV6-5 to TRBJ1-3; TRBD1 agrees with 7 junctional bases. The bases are TGTGCCAGCAGCTCCGAAGGGACAGAGGGAAACACCATATATTTT. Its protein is CASSSEGTEGNTIYF.